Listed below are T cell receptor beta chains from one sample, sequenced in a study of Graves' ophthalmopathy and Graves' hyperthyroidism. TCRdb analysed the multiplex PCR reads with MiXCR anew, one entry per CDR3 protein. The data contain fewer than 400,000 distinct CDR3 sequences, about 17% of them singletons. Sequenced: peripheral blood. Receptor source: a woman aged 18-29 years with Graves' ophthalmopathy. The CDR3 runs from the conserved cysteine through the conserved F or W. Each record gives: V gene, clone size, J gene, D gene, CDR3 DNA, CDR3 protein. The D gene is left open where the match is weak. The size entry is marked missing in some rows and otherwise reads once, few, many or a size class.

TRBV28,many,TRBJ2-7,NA,TGTGCCAGCAGACGTAACTACGAGCAGTACTTC,CASRRNYEQYF
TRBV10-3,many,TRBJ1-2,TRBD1,TGTGCCATCAGTGGACAGGGTGGATTTTATGGCTACACCTTC,CAISGQGGFYGYTF
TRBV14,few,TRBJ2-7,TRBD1,TGTGCCAGCAGCCAAGAAGGGGACAGATTCTCGGGAGAGCAGTACTTC,CASSQEGDRFSGEQYF
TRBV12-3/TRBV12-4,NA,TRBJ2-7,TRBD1,TGTGCCAGCAGTTTGGGCCGGGACAGGGCCACCTACGAGCAGTACTTC,CASSLGRDRATYEQYF
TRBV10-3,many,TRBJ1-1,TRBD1,TGTGCCACCCAGGGACAGGGGGCGGGGAACACTGAAGCTTTCTTT,CATQGQGAGNTEAFF
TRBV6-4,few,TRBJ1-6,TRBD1,TGTGCCAGCAGGGCCGGGACAGAGTATAATTCACCCCTCCACTTT,CASRAGTEYNSPLHF
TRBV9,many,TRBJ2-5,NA,TGTGCCAGCAGCGTATCGGGGATACTCCAAGAGACCCAGTACTTC,CASSVSGILQETQYF
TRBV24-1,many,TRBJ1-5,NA,TGTGCCGTCCGGGCCAGGAGCAATCAGCCCCAGCATTTT,CAVRARSNQPQHF
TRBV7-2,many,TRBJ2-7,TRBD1,TGTGCCAGCAGCTTAGGAACCCCCGGGACAGGAGCCTACGAGCAGTACTTC,CASSLGTPGTGAYEQYF
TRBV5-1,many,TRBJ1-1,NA,TGCGCCAGCAGCTTGGATGGGGTTTCGAACACTGAAGCTTTCTTT,CASSLDGVSNTEAFF
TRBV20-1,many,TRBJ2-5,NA,TGCAGTGCTAGACGGGGTGGCGGCCAAGAGACCCAGTACTTC,CSARRGGGQETQYF
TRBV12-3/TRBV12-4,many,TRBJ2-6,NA,TGTGCCAGCAGGGATCCGGGCCGTACTCTGGGGGCCAACGTCCTGACTTTC,CASRDPGRTLGANVLTF
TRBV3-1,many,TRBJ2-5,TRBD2,TGTGCCAGCAGCCAAGATGGGCTAGCGGGGGCCCCCCAGTACCAAGAGACCCAGTACTTC,CASSQDGLAGAPQYQETQYF
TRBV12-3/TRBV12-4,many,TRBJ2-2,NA,TGTGCCAGCAGTTTCGGTCAGGGGTCTTTTCCCGGGGAGCTGTTTTTT,CASSFGQGSFPGELFF
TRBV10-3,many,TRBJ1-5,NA,TGTGCCATCAGTGAGGGCCCGGGCGGGGGACGGCAGCCCCAGCATTTT,CAISEGPGGGRQPQHF
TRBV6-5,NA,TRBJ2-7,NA,TGTGCCAGCAGTTACTTAGAAGACGGGGGCTACGAGCAGTACTTC,CASSYLEDGGYEQYF
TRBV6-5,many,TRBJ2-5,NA,TGTGCCAGCAGTTACTCGATGCTGACCAAGCAAGAGACCCAGTACTTC,CASSYSMLTKQETQYF
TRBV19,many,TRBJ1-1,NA,TGTGCCAGTAGGACAGCGCCTATGAACACTGAAGCTTTCTTT,CASRTAPMNTEAFF
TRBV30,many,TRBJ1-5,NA,TGTGCCTGGAGTACGCAGGGAGAACAGCCCCAGCATTTT,CAWSTQGEQPQHF
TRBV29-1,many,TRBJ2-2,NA,TGCAGCGTTGGGAGGGGCGCTCTCCACGGGGAGCTGTTTTTT,CSVGRGALHGELFF
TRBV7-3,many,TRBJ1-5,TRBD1,TGTGCCAGCAGCCCAGGGGGGACTCAGCCCCAGCATTTT,CASSPGGTQPQHF
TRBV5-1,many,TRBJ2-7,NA,TGCGCCAGCAGCTTCACAGGGTCCCACTACGAGCAGTACTTC,CASSFTGSHYEQYF
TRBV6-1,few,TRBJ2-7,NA,TGTGCCAGCAGTCCCCGGGGGCCCATCTACGAGCAGTACTTC,CASSPRGPIYEQYF
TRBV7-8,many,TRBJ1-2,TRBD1,TGTGCCAGCAGCTCCCCAGGGGGCTCCGTCCCAATTGATGGCTACACCTTC,CASSSPGGSVPIDGYTF
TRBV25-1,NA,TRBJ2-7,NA,TGTGCCAGCAACATTCGGGGAAGCCAGCCCAACGAGCAGTACTTC,CASNIRGSQPNEQYF
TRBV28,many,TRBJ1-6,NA,TGTGCCAGTAGGGGGACGGCCCATAATTCACCCCTCCACTTT,CASRGTAHNSPLHF
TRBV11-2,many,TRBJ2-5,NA,TGTGCCAGCAGCCTGACAGTTCAACAAGAGACCCAGTACTTC,CASSLTVQQETQYF
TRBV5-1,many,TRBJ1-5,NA,TGCGCCAGCAGCTTGGACGGGAGCCGCGATCAGCCCCAGCATTTT,CASSLDGSRDQPQHF
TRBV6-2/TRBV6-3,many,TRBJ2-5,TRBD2,TGTGCCAGCAGTCCCCCGTTTGGGCTAGCGGGTTACCAGTACTTC,CASSPPFGLAGYQYF
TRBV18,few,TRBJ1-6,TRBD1,TGTGCCAGCTCACCACAGGGGGCCCTTAAGAATTCACCCCTCCACTTT,CASSPQGALKNSPLHF
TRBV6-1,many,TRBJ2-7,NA,TGTGCCAGCATCCGGGGGAACGTCTACGAGCAGTACTTC,CASIRGNVYEQYF
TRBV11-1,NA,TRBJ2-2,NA,TGTGCCAGCAGCCCCGGGGGAGTCGCGGCTACCGGGGAGCTGTTTTTT,CASSPGGVAATGELFF
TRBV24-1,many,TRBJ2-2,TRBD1,TGTGCCACCAGTGACGCGCCGGGACAGTCGACCGGGGAGCTGTTTTTT,CATSDAPGQSTGELFF
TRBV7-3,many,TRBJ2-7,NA,TGTGCCAGCAGCTTAAATCCCAACGAGCAGTACTTC,CASSLNPNEQYF
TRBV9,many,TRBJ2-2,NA,TGTGCCAGCAGTGTCCGGGGGTCCGGGGAGCTGTTTTTT,CASSVRGSGELFF
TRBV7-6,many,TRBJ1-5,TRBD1,TGTGCCAGCAGCTTATTTCCCTCCCTTCAGGGGGAAGGAAATCAGCCCCAGCATTTT,CASSLFPSLQGEGNQPQHF
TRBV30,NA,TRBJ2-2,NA,TGTGCCTGGAGCGGGAACACCGGGGAGCTGTTTTTT,CAWSGNTGELFF
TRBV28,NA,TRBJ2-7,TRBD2,TGTGCCAGCAGTCCGAGCGGGGCCACCTCCTACGAGCAGTACTTC,CASSPSGATSYEQYF
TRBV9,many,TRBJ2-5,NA,TGTGCCAGCAGCGTAGGCGGGATCGGAGAGACCCAGTACTTC,CASSVGGIGETQYF
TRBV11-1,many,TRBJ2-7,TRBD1,TGTGCCAGCAGCCCCTCGGACAGGCTCTCCTACGAGCAGTACTTC,CASSPSDRLSYEQYF
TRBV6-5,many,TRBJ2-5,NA,TGTGCCAGCCGTCGGCAGTGGGAGGAGACCCAGTACTTC,CASRRQWEETQYF
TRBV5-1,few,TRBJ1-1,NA,TGCGCCAGCAGCTTATTTGATTCCTACACTGAAGCTTTCTTT,CASSLFDSYTEAFF
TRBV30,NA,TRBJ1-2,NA,TGTGCCTGGAAAGGTGAATTGATCTATGGCTACACCTTC,CAWKGELIYGYTF
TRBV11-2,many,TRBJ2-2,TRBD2,TGTGCCAGCAGCCTTAGTAGGCTAGCGGGAATCGGGGAGCTGTTTTTT,CASSLSRLAGIGELFF
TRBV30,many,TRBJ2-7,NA,TGTGCCTGGAGTGAGAGCGAGCGGATCTTCTACGAGCAGTACTTC,CAWSESERIFYEQYF
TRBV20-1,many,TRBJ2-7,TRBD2,TGCAGTGCTTCGGGACTAGTAGTTGCCCCCTCCTACGAGCAGTACTTC,CSASGLVVAPSYEQYF
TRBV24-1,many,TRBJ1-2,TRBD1,TGTGCCACCAGCCCCAGACAGGGTCATGGCTACACCTTC,CATSPRQGHGYTF
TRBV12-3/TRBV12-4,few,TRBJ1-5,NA,TGTGCCAGCACCCCGTCAGTCTTAGGTCAGCCCCAGCATTTT,CASTPSVLGQPQHF
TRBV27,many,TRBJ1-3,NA,TGTGCCAGCAGTCCCCTTCCCGGGAGCCGGACCTATTCTGGAAACACCATATATTTT,CASSPLPGSRTYSGNTIYF